Listed below are T cell receptor beta chains from one sample, sequenced in a study of Ad26.COV2.S vaccination and SARS-CoV-2 variants. The table came from immunoSEQ multiplex PCR; TCRdb's copy has only in-frame clones and leaves some out. The sample has 430,000 or so clones; 89% are singletons. Sequencing used peripheral blood, obtained in a trial of Ad26.COV2.S vaccine versus placebo. The receptor source for this set is a person between 18 and 60 years old who received the Ad26.COV2.S COVID-19 vaccine or a placebo. Each CDR3 is given with its conserved first and last residue. Each record gives: V gene, J gene, clone size, D gene, CDR3 protein, CDR3 DNA. A D gene is named only where the DNA matches it firmly. Expanded clones get a size class; other rows say once, few or many, or leave the size out.

V: TRBV25-1; J: TRBJ1-6; size: -; D: -; CDR3: CASSAAESRGNSPLHF; DNA: TGTGCCAGCAGTGCAGCGGAGTCCAGGGGTAATTCACCCCTCCACTTT
V: TRBV11-1; J: TRBJ2-1; size: -; D: TRBD2; CDR3: CASSLDRRERFF; DNA: TGTGCCAGCAGCTTAGATCGGCGGGAGCGGTTCTTC
V: TRBV3-1/TRBV3-2; J: TRBJ2-7; size: -; D: TRBD1; CDR3: CASSQARQGDNEQYF; DNA: TGTGCCAGCAGCCAAGCGCGGCAGGGGGACAACGAGCAGTACTTC
V: TRBV11-2; J: TRBJ2-7; size: -; D: -; CDR3: CASSPTGWGEQYF; DNA: TGTGCCAGCAGCCCTACCGGGTGGGGGGAGCAGTACTTC
V: TRBV30; J: TRBJ2-1; size: -; D: -; CDR3: CAWSVYNEQFF; DNA: TGTGCCTGGAGTGTCTACAATGAGCAGTTCTTC
V: TRBV10-3; J: TRBJ2-7; size: -; D: TRBD1; CDR3: CAIRRDRVSYEQYF; DNA: TGTGCCATCCGGCGGGACAGGGTTTCCTACGAGCAGTACTTC
V: TRBV4-3; J: TRBJ2-5; size: -; D: -; CDR3: CASSQLIRETQYF; DNA: TGCGCCAGCAGCCAATTGATCCGGGAGACCCAGTACTTC
V: TRBV6-5; J: TRBJ1-4; size: -; D: -; CDR3: CASSTTGYGREKLFF; DNA: TGTGCCAGCAGTACTACAGGGTATGGTCGGGAAAAACTGTTTTTT
V: TRBV6-5; J: TRBJ2-1; size: -; D: -; CDR3: CATGSSSYNEQFF; DNA: TGTGCCACCGGGTCCAGCTCCTACAATGAGCAGTTCTTC
V: TRBV19; J: TRBJ1-5; size: -; D: -; CDR3: CASLLGWGQNSNQPQHF; DNA: TGTGCCAGCCTACTCGGGTGGGGTCAAAATAGCAATCAGCCCCAGCATTTT
V: TRBV29-1; J: TRBJ1-2; size: once; D: -; CDR3: CSVDRRVLRNYGYTF; DNA: TGCAGCGTTGACCGGCGGGTTCTCAGAAACTATGGCTACACCTTC
V: TRBV10-3; J: TRBJ1-1; size: -; D: -; CDR3: CAISESADTEAFF; DNA: TGTGCCATCAGTGAGTCCGCCGACACTGAAGCTTTCTTT
V: TRBV4-3; J: TRBJ2-2; size: -; D: TRBD2; CDR3: CASSQEKLAGDTGELFF; DNA: TGCGCCAGCAGCCAAGAGAAACTAGCGGGAGATACCGGGGAGCTGTTTTTT
V: TRBV11-2; J: TRBJ2-2; size: few; D: -; CDR3: CASSWGGELFF; DNA: TGTGCCAGCAGCTGGGGCGGGGAGCTGTTTTTT
V: TRBV2; J: TRBJ2-3; size: -; D: -; CDR3: CASRVRGGSTDTQYF; DNA: TGTGCCAGCAGGGTCAGGGGGGGCAGCACAGATACGCAGTATTTT
V: TRBV5-1; J: TRBJ2-1; size: once; D: -; CDR3: CASSQGLLPYNEQFF; DNA: TGCGCCAGCAGCCAGGGACTGCTCCCCTACAATGAGCAGTTCTTC
V: TRBV7-9; J: TRBJ1-1; size: once; D: -; CDR3: CASGSNLNTEAFF; DNA: TGTGCCAGCGGGTCTAACCTGAACACTGAAGCTTTCTTT
V: TRBV5-6; J: TRBJ1-1; size: -; D: -; CDR3: CASSWGRGITEAFF; DNA: TGTGCCAGCAGCTGGGGTCGGGGTATCACTGAAGCTTTCTTT
V: TRBV21-1; J: TRBJ2-1; size: -; D: -; CDR3: CASEDKGIEQFF; DNA: TGTGCCAGCGAAGATAAGGGGATCGAGCAGTTCTTC
V: TRBV6-6; J: TRBJ1-3; size: -; D: TRBD1; CDR3: CASSYRTGGMGTIYF; DNA: TGTGCCAGCAGTTACAGGACAGGGGGAATGGGAACCATATATTTT
V: TRBV29-1; J: TRBJ2-3; size: -; D: TRBD1; CDR3: CSVDRGTPQTDTQYF; DNA: TGCAGCGTTGACAGGGGGACCCCCCAAACAGATACGCAGTATTTT
V: TRBV7-3; J: TRBJ2-1; size: -; D: TRBD1; CDR3: CASSPRTGSPYNEQFF; DNA: TGTGCCAGCAGCCCCCGGACAGGTAGTCCCTACAATGAGCAGTTCTTC
V: TRBV6-2/TRBV6-3; J: TRBJ2-5; size: -; D: TRBD2; CDR3: CASSPGRQHQETQYF; DNA: TGTGCCAGCAGCCCCGGGAGGCAACACCAAGAGACCCAGTACTTC
V: TRBV6-5; J: TRBJ2-2; size: -; D: -; CDR3: CASSYSNRAKTGELFF; DNA: TGTGCCAGCAGTTACTCGAACAGGGCAAAAACCGGGGAGCTGTTTTTT
V: TRBV15; J: TRBJ2-7; size: -; D: -; CDR3: CATSTYRPPYEQYF; DNA: TGTGCCACCAGCACCTACAGGCCCCCCTACGAGCAGTACTTC
V: TRBV4-2; J: TRBJ1-5; size: -; D: -; CDR3: CASSQVGENQPQHF; DNA: TGTGCCAGCAGCCAAGTTGGGGAAAATCAGCCCCAGCATTTT
V: TRBV4-1; J: TRBJ1-2; size: -; D: TRBD1; CDR3: CASSQSNRGYLNYGYTF; DNA: TGCGCCAGCAGCCAATCAAACAGGGGCTACCTTAACTATGGCTACACCTTC
V: TRBV5-1; J: TRBJ2-1; size: once; D: TRBD2; CDR3: CASSLGIAGGLKFF; DNA: TGCGCCAGCAGCTTGGGTATAGCGGGGGGGCTAAAGTTCTTC
V: TRBV5-1; J: TRBJ1-3; size: -; D: -; CDR3: CASSSGLNSGNTIYF; DNA: TGCGCCAGCAGCTCTGGACTGAACTCTGGAAACACCATATATTTT
V: TRBV27; J: TRBJ1-5; size: -; D: -; CDR3: CASSKISGGPPQHF; DNA: TGTGCCAGCAGCAAGATCTCCGGGGGGCCGCCCCAGCATTTT
V: TRBV5-1; J: TRBJ1-2; size: -; D: TRBD1; CDR3: CASSPGQGANYGYTF; DNA: TGCGCCAGCAGCCCGGGACAGGGAGCTAACTATGGCTACACCTTC
V: TRBV19; J: TRBJ1-5; size: -; D: -; CDR3: CASSWGIQRTNQPQHF; DNA: TGTGCCAGTAGTTGGGGAATACAACGGACGAATCAGCCCCAGCATTTT
V: TRBV4-3; J: TRBJ2-2; size: -; D: -; CDR3: CASSPRALAGELFF; DNA: TGCGCCAGCTCACCCAGGGCTTTGGCCGGGGAGCTGTTTTTT
V: TRBV11-1; J: TRBJ2-5; size: -; D: -; CDR3: CASSLDTEETQYF; DNA: TGTGCCAGCAGCCTAGATACAGAAGAGACCCAGTACTTC
V: TRBV29-1; J: TRBJ1-5; size: -; D: -; CDR3: CSLRVSSNQPQHF; DNA: TGCAGCCTCCGCGTCAGTAGCAATCAGCCCCAGCATTTT
V: TRBV4-2; J: TRBJ1-2; size: -; D: -; CDR3: CASSQDAAGIYGYTF; DNA: TGTGCCAGCAGCCAAGACGCGGCTGGGATCTATGGCTACACCTTC